Shown below are 4 T cell receptor beta chains from a single sample sequenced in a study of blood T cell repertoires in COVID-19. Data came from immunoSEQ multiplex PCR; TCRdb stores just in-frame clones and leaves some out. In the table there are tens of thousands of clones, 80% to 85% of which are singletons. Sequences were obtained from peripheral blood. These receptors all come from a man aged 50 to 60 with acute or convalescent COVID-19.

With respect to this clone: This same CDR3 is encoded by further DNA sequences in the sample. This chain connects TRBV19 to TRBJ2-2; TRBD1 might be the D (6 bases). The CDR3 is 14 amino acids. Trimming shortened V by 3 bases and J by 5 bases, and 10 bases separated the two germline ends. The germline V gene encodes CDR1 LNHDA and CDR2 SQIVND (reference sequence). CDR3 sequence reads: CASSILRGTGELFF. Here the CDR3 DNA reads TGTGCCAGTAGTATCCTTAGGGGGACCGGGGAGCTGTTTTTT.

The table lists this clone with a count of one. The chain joins TRBV29-1 to TRBJ1-4, with 10 bases identical to TRBD1. This CDR3 is 13 amino acids long. Trimming cost V 6 bases and J 8 bases; bases outside gene matches: 6. CDR1 and CDR2 (germline): SQVTM, ANQGSEA. The CDR3 region is CSVGDRGGEKLFF. For the CDR3, the DNA is TGCAGCGTGGGGGACAGGGGAGGAGAAAAACTGTTTTTT. The full variable domain, with the rest looked up from reference TRBV29-1 and TRBJ1-4, is SAVISQKPSRDICQRGTSLTIQCQVDSQVTMMFWYRQQPGQSLTLIATANQGSEATYESGFVIDKFPISRPNLTFSTLTVSNMSPEDSSIYLCSVGDRGGEKLFFGSGTQLSVL.

The gene calls are TRBV19 and TRBJ1-1; 10 bases align to TRBD1. Looked up from germline, CDR1 is LNHDA and CDR2 is SQIVND (reference sequence). The V segment lost 7 bases and the J segment 1 base; nucleotides outside the gene matches: 3. The CDR3 length is 14 residues. CDR3 region: CASTRTGGNTEAFF. CDR3 DNA sequence: TGTGCCAGTACCCGGACAGGGGGGAACACTGAAGCTTTCTTT.

The chain uses TRBV23-1 and TRBJ1-5; tentatively, D is TRBD1 (5 bases). TRBV23-1 is known as an ORF, though its function is uncertain. This CDR3 has 17 amino acids. Trimming shortened V by 0 bases and J by 0 bases, and 12 bases separated the two germline ends. In DNA, the CDR3 is TGCGCCAGCAGTCAATCGTGCAGGGCCAGTAGCAATCAGCCCCAGCATTTT. It yields the protein CASSQSCRASSNQPQHF.